This T cell receptor beta chain comes out of a study of CD8 T cells in Susac syndrome. Overall study findings and caveats: The CD4+ T cell repertoires from Susac syndrome exhibited no clonal expansion.

cDNA came from about 0.5 to 1 ug RNA primed by random hexamers. A single record per CDR3 protein comes from TCRdb applying MiXCR to the immunoSEQ multiplex PCR reads. This table has about 240,000 distinct CDR3 sequences, almost 97% appearing once. This clonotype was detected only once. No antigen is known for it. There are 13 residues in the CDR3. CDR1 and CDR2 from the germline V gene are SQVTM and ANQGSEA. V dropped 7 bases and J dropped 4; count of bases not matched to a gene: 10. This chain links TRBV29-1 with TRBJ2-7; 7 bases fit TRBD1. The sequenced material came from CD4+ T cells from PBMCs. This receptor was identified in a human donor with Susac syndrome. CDR3 nucleotides: TGCAGCGCTTCGACAGGGCTGATGTACGAGCAGTACTTC. Its translation is CSASTGLMYEQYF.